This T cell receptor (beta chain) was identified during a study of CD8 T cells in Susac syndrome. Regarding the study as a whole: An acknowledgment was made by the study that its TCR sequencing and HLA analysis involved relatively few individuals.

The germline CDR1 and CDR2 sequences are DFQATT and SNEGSKA (reference sequence). Trimming cost V 6 bases and J 3 bases, with 11 bases left between them. This CDR3 has 12 amino acids. Remarks on this clonotype: Antigen unknown.

RNA was extracted with the RNeasy kit, and a quantity of roughly 0.5 to 1 ug was reverse transcribed using random hexamers. TCRdb re-derived calls from the immunoSEQ multiplex PCR reads in MiXCR, one entry per CDR3 protein. The sample lists about 200,000 distinct CDR3 sequences; 90% to 95% were seen once. This TCR came from a human donor with multiple sclerosis. V is TRBV20-1 and J is TRBJ1-1; D is unclear. Sample: CD4+ T cells from PBMCs. CDR3 bases: TGCAGTGCCTCGGTTAGGGACACTGAAGCTTTCTTT. Translated: CSASVRDTEAFF.